Presented here are 22 T cell receptor beta chains from one specimen sequenced in a study of cytomegalovirus exposure and HLA in healthy donors (dated by TCRdb to about 2017). Libraries came from the immunoSEQ multiplex PCR assay. A mixture of 60 forward primers for TCR Vbeta segments and 13 reverse primers for TCR Jbeta segments was used in the multiplex PCR. Entries here come from immuneACCESS through TCRdb and include only in-frame sequences with V and J called. Some clones fail to appear in such tables; in the studies checked, an unresolved V gene covers under half of the shortfall, and the cause of the remainder is unknown. This sample holds some 180,000 clones; about 82% were observed only once. The leading ten clones occupy 1.5% to 2% of the sample. The sequenced material came from PBMCs. The receptors shown here come from a man younger than 30 in good health and CMV-seronegative.

With respect to this clone: Other DNA sequences in this sample translate to the same CDR3. The chain has TRBV4-1 and TRBJ1-6; D may be TRBD1 (6 bases). Germline lookup yields CDR1 MGHRA and CDR2 YSYEKL. This CDR3 is built from 15 residues. V was shortened by 0 bases and J by 6 bases, with 9 bases between the two germline ends. In nucleotides, the CDR3 is TGCGCCAGCAGCCAAGACCAGGGGACTAATTCACCCCTCCACTTT. Its protein product is CASSQDQGTNSPLHF.

The chain is built from TRBV2 and TRBJ2-5, with D perhaps matching TRBD2 (5 bases). Near its end, the DNA agrees better with TRBJ2-7, so the J call may be wrong. The germline CDR1 and CDR2 sequences are SNHLY and FYNNEI. The CDR3 sequence is 15 residues long. Here the CDR3 reads CASSVQVDWLNEQYF. CDR3 DNA sequence: TGTGCCAGCAGTGTTCAGGTGGACTGGTTGAACGAGCAGTACTTC.

DNA for the CDR3: TGTGCCAGCAGCCCCAGCGGGGGGCACGAGACCCAGTACTTC. This translates into CASSPSGGHETQYF. This chain connects TRBV7-3 to TRBJ2-5; 9 bases match TRBD2. The CDR3 runs 14 residues. CDR1 SGHTA and CDR2 FQGTGA come from the germline V gene. V trimming: 5 bases; J trimming: 5 bases; junction bases outside the gene matches: 6.

V usage is TRBV7-3 and J usage is TRBJ1-1, with a weak D call TRBD1 (5 bases). The CDR3 has 13 amino acids. Germline V gene lookup returns CDR1 SGHTA and CDR2 FQGTGA. Between the trimmed V and J ends, which lost 6 bases and 5 bases, there was a span of 13 bases. The CDR3 nucleotides read TGTGCCAGCAGTAAGGGGCTGGGGACTGAAGCTTTCTTT. It yields the protein CASSKGLGTEAFF.

This rearrangement joins TRBV2 to TRBJ1-1; D may be TRBD1 (6 bases). Germline V gene data show CDR1 as SNHLY and CDR2 as FYNNEI. V gave up 4 bases and J gave up 4 bases, with 13 bases separating them. The CDR3 runs to 14 residues. The CDR3 DNA reads TGTGCCAGCAGTGTAAGTGCAGGGGCCACTGAAGCTTTCTTT. The encoded protein is CASSVSAGATEAFF.

The V gene is TRBV6-6, the J gene TRBJ1-1; D remains unclear. Per the germline V gene, CDR1 is MNHNY and CDR2 is SVGAGI (reference sequence). Trimming took 4 bases from V and 7 from J, leaving 7 bases between them. This CDR3 spans 11 amino acids. CDR3 loop: CASSWAGEAFF. In DNA form, the CDR3 reads TGTGCCAGCAGTTGGGCTGGTGAAGCTTTCTTT.

On this clone itself: The same CDR3 also results from other DNA sequences found in this sample. V gene TRBV5-1 combines with J gene TRBJ2-3, with TRBD1 identical over 8 bases. V was pared by 3 bases and J by 4 bases, with 1 base of the junction left unmatched. The CDR3 is 13 amino acids. Per the germline V gene, CDR1 is SGHRS and CDR2 is YFSETQ. The CDR3 nucleotides read TGCGCCAGCAGCTGGACAGGGCCAGATACGCAGTATTTT. Translated: CASSWTGPDTQYF.

The CDR3 bases are TGCGCCAGCAGCCAAGTCCCAGCGGGAGGGCCAGACACCGGGGAGCTGTTTTTT. Protein sequence: CASSQVPAGGPDTGELFF. The chain is built from TRBV4-1 and TRBJ2-2, with 10 bases aligning to TRBD2. Trimming removed 1 base from V and 3 bases from J; junction bases left unmatched: 8. This CDR3 is built from 18 residues. The V gene's germline CDR1 is MGHRA and CDR2 YSYEKL.

This clone was observed once. The rearrangement joins TRBV7-9 to TRBJ2-3; TRBD2 aligns across 9 bases. With V trimmed by 1 base and J by 2 bases, 7 bases remained unmatched. Germline values: CDR1 SEHNR, CDR2 FQNEAQ (reference sequence). This CDR3 spans 17 amino acids. The CDR3 region has the DNA TGTGCCAGCAGCTTAGAGCCAGCGGGGGGCGACACAGATACGCAGTATTTT. It is translated as CASSLEPAGGDTDTQYF.

This clone was counted a few times. The V gene is TRBV28, the J gene TRBJ1-2; 7 bases match TRBD1. The CDR3 totals 13 residues. V shed 2 bases and J 6 bases; nucleotides not matched to a gene: 3. Germline-derived CDR1 and CDR2 are MDHEN and SYDVKM. The CDR3 is CASSLKGAHGYTF. The CDR3 nucleotides read TGTGCCAGCAGTTTAAAGGGGGCCCATGGCTACACCTTC.

The CDR3 nucleotides read TGTGCCAGCAGTCCCGAGACAGGGGGCGCCAAGCAGTACTTC. Amino acid sequence: CASSPETGGAKQYF. The V gene is TRBV28, the J gene TRBJ2-7, with 10 bases identical to TRBD1. V lost 5 bases and J lost 8; bases outside the gene matches: 9. This CDR3 spans 14 amino acids. Looked up from germline, CDR1 is MDHEN and CDR2 is SYDVKM.

The gene calls are TRBV15 and TRBJ2-3, with TRBD1 identical over 7 bases. CDR1 is LNHNV, CDR2 YYDKDF, per germline (reference sequence). CDR3 length equals 15 residues. V lost 4 bases, J lost 0 bases, and 4 bases stayed unmatched. CDR3 sequence: CATSTGQASTDTQYF. The CDR3 DNA is TGTGCCACCAGCACAGGACAGGCGAGCACAGATACGCAGTATTTT.

The gene calls are TRBV27 and TRBJ2-5, with TRBD1 identical over 7 bases. This CDR3 spans 13 amino acids. The V and J ends lost 5 bases and 4 bases, in that order; junction bases with no gene match: 4. CDR1 is MNHEY, CDR2 SMNVEV, per germline (reference sequence). CDR3 protein: CASSTGVGETQYF. In nucleotides, the CDR3 is TGTGCCAGCAGTACAGGGGTAGGAGAGACCCAGTACTTC.

The V and J genes are TRBV7-2 and TRBJ1-2; 10 bases match TRBD1. J gave up 13 bases and V 4 bases, and 9 bases lay outside the gene matches. The germline V gene has CDR1 SGHTA and CDR2 FQGNSA. CDR3 length equals 13 residues. CDR3 residues: CASSSYWDRGCTF. As DNA, the CDR3 is TGTGCCAGCAGCTCCTATTGGGACAGGGGTTGCACCTTC. Full variable domain (outside the CDR3, taken from reference TRBV7-2 and TRBJ1-2): GAGVSQSPSNKVTEKGKDVELRCDPISGHTALYWYRQSLGQGLEFLIYFQGNSAPDKSGLPSDRFSAERTGGSVSTLTIQRTQQEDSAVYLCASSSYWDRGCTFGSGTRLTVV.

This clone was found a few times. CDR3 protein: CASSPSGSSYNEQFF. CDR3 DNA: TGTGCCAGCAGCCCTAGCGGGAGCTCCTACAATGAGCAGTTCTTC. The V gene is TRBV27, the J gene TRBJ2-1; 10 bases match TRBD2. With 6 bases clipped from V and 0 bases from J, the junction kept 2 bases outside the gene matches. This CDR3 contains 15 residues. Germline CDR1 reads MNHEY; CDR2 reads SMNVEV (reference sequence).

The J gene is TRBJ2-5, the V gene TRBV12-5; D perhaps matches TRBD2 (6 bases). V gave up 7 bases and J gave up 4 bases, with 13 bases separating them. There are 13 residues in the CDR3. The germline V gene encodes CDR1 LGHNT and CDR2 FRNRAP. The CDR3 spells CASATGEAETQYF. For the CDR3, the DNA is TGTGCTAGTGCCACCGGGGAGGCAGAGACCCAGTACTTC.

V usage is TRBV2 and J usage is TRBJ2-1, with 11 nucleotides matching TRBD1. CDR1 is SNHLY and CDR2 is FYNNEI in the germline V gene. CDR3 length: 15 residues. Trimming removed 6 bases from V and 4 bases from J; junction bases left unmatched: 5. DNA for the CDR3: TGTGCCAGCAGGGCGGACAGGGGGCTTTACAATGAGCAGTTCTTC. Protein sequence: CASRADRGLYNEQFF. Together with reference TRBV2 and TRBJ2-1, the CDR3 gives the full variable domain: EPEVTQTPSHQVTQMGQEVILRCVPISNHLYFYWYRQILGQKVEFLVSFYNNEISEKSEIFDDQFSVERPDGSNFTLKIRSTKLEDSAMYFCASRADRGLYNEQFFGPGTRLTVL.

This clone has just a few counts. The chain uses TRBV11-3 and TRBJ2-7, with TRBD1 identical over 7 bases. The CDR3 length is 13 residues. The germline CDR1 and CDR2 sequences are SGHNT and YENEEA. Trimming cost V 8 bases and J 4 bases; bases outside gene matches: 8. The CDR3 is CASSGTVVYEQYF. For the CDR3, the DNA is TGTGCCAGCTCCGGGACAGTCGTATACGAGCAGTACTTC.

The rearrangement joins TRBV7-9 to TRBJ2-7; maybe TRBD2 (6 bases). CDR3 length: 17 amino acids. Trimming shortened V by 5 bases and J by 3 bases, and 23 bases separated the two germline ends. Germline V gives CDR1 SEHNR, CDR2 FQNEAQ (reference sequence). CDR3 bases: TGTGCCAGCAGCGGGTCCGGGACTCATAAGGGTTACTACGAGCAGTACTTC. Amino acid sequence: CASSGSGTHKGYYEQYF.

This clone has more than one count but fewer than ten. The J gene is TRBJ2-3, the V gene TRBV27; TRBD2 aligns across 9 bases. J lost 0 bases, V lost 7 bases, and 8 bases had no gene match. Looked up from germline, CDR1 is MNHEY and CDR2 is SMNVEV (reference sequence). The CDR3 runs to 16 residues. The CDR3 loop reads CASIPSSGASTDTQYF. The CDR3 region has the DNA TGTGCCAGCATTCCATCTAGCGGGGCCAGCACAGATACGCAGTATTTT.

This clone was counted only a few times. V usage is TRBV5-6 and J usage is TRBJ2-5, with D uncertain. V was cut by 2 bases and J by 5 bases, with 10 bases left in between. The length of the CDR3 is 13 residues. CDR1 is SGHDT and CDR2 is YYEEEE in the germline V gene. DNA of the CDR3: TGTGCCAGCAGCTTTAGCCCCTGGGAGACCCAGTACTTC. It translates to CASSFSPWETQYF.

This sequence joins TRBV4-1 and TRBJ2-7; TRBD2 matches 8 bases. CDR1 is MGHRA and CDR2 is YSYEKL in the germline V gene. CDR3 length: 17 amino acids. V lost 4 bases and J lost 1; bases outside the gene matches: 12. CDR3 sequence (DNA): TGCGCCAGCAGCCCAACAGCGGGAGTTCGCAGTTCCTACGAGCAGTACTTC. This encodes CASSPTAGVRSSYEQYF.